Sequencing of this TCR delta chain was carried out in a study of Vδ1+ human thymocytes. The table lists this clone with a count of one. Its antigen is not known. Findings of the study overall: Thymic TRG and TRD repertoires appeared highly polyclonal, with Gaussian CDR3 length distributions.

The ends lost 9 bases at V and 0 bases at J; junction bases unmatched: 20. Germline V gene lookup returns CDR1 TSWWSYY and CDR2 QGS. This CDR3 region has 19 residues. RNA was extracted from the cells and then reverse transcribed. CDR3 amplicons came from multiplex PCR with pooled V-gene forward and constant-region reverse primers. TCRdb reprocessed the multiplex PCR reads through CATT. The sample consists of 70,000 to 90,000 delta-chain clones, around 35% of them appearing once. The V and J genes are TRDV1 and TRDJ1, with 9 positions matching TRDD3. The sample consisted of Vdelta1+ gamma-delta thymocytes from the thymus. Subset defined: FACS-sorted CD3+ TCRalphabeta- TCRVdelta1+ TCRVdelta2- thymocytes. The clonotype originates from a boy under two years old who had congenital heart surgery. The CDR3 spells CALRGLSYWGTKYTDKLIF. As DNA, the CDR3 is TGTGCTCTCCGGGGGTTGTCCTACTGGGGGACCAAGTACACCGATAAACTCATCTTT.